This T cell receptor beta chain was sequenced for a study of CD8 T cells in Susac syndrome. The CDR3 has 12 amino acids. CDR1 and CDR2 (germline): SGHDT, YYEEEE. The ends lost 0 bases at V and 16 bases at J; junction bases unmatched: 4. This clonotype was found once. When the RNA was reverse transcribed, random hexamers were used with an input of roughly 0.45 to 1 ug. TCRdb re-called the immunoSEQ multiplex PCR reads with MiXCR, one entry per CDR3 protein. Seen here are about 200,000 distinct CDR3 sequences, 90% to 95% observed once, and the top ten hold approximately 0.094%. The sequence derives from a human donor in good health. Sequencing was performed on CD4+ T cells from PBMCs. The chain carries TRBV5-6 and TRBJ2-1, with TRBD2 identical over 10 bases. The CDR3 DNA follows: TGTGCCAGCAGCTTGGCCGGACTAGCGGCATTCTTC. Amino acid sequence: CASSLAGLAAFF.